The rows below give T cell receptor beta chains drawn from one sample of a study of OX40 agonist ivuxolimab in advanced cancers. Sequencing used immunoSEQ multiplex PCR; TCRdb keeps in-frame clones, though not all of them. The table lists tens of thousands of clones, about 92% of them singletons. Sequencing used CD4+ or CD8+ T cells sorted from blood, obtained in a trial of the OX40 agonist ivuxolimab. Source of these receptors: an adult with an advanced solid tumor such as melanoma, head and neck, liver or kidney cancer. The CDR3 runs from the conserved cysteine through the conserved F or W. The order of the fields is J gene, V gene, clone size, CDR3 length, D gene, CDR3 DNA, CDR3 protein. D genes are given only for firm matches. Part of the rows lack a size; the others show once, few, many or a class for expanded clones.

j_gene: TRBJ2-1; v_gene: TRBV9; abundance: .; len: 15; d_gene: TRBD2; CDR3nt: TGTGCCAGCAGCGTTATAGCGGGGGGGATGAATGAGCAGTTCTTC; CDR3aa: CASSVIAGGMNEQFF
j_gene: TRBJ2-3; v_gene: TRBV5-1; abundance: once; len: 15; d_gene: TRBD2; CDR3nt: TGCGCCAGCAGCTTGGATGCGGGGGGGATATATACGCAGTATTTT; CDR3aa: CASSLDAGGIYTQYF
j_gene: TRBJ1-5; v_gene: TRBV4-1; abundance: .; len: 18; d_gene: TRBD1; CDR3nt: TGCGCCAGCAGCCAAGAGGGGACAGGGGGCGTCGTCAATCAGCCCCAGCATTTT; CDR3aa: CASSQEGTGGVVNQPQHF
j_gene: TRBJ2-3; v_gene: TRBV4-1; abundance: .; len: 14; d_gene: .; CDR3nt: TGCGCCAGCAGCCAAGGAAGTGGGGCAGATACGCAGTATTTT; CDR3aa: CASSQGSGADTQYF
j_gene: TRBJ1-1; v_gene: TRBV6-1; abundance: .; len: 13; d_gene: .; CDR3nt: TGTGCCACCACGGAGGGATGGGAAACTGAAGCTTTCTTT; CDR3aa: CATTEGWETEAFF
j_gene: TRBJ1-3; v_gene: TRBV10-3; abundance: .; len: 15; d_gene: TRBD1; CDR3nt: TGTGCCATCAGCACCGGGACAGGGGCTGGAAACACCATATATTTT; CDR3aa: CAISTGTGAGNTIYF
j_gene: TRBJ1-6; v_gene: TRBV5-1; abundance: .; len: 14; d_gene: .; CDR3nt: TGCGCCAGCAGCTTGAGCAGGGTGGGATCACCCCTCCACTTT; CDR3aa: CASSLSRVGSPLHF
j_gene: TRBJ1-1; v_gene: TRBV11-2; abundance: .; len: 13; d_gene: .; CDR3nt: TGTGCCAGCCTAAAAATGCTGAACACTGAAGCTTTCTTT; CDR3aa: CASLKMLNTEAFF
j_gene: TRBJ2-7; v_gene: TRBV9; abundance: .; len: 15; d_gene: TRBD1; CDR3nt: TGTGCCAGCAGCTTTGGACAGGGGGCCTCATACGAGCAGTACTTC; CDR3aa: CASSFGQGASYEQYF
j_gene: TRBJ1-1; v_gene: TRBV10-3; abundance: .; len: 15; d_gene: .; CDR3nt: TGTGCCATCAGTGTTCAGGGGCCCCCGGACACTGAAGCTTTCTTT; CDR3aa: CAISVQGPPDTEAFF
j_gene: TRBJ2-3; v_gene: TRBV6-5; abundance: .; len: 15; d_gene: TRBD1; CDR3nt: TGTGCCAGCAGAACCCCGAGACAGGGGTCAGATACGCAGTATTTT; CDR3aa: CASRTPRQGSDTQYF
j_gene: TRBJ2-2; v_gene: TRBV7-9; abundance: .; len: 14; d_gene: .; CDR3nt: TGTGCCAGCAGCTTAAGTCAGAACACCGGGGAGCTGTTTTTT; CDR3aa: CASSLSQNTGELFF
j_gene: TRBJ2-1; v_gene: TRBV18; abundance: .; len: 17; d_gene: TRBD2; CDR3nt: TGTGCCAGCTCCCTAAGGACTAGCGGGGGCTCCTACAATGAGCAGTTCTTC; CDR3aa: CASSLRTSGGSYNEQFF
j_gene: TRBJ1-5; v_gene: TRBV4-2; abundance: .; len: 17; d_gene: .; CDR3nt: TGTGCCAGCAGCCAAGATTATGGGGGGTACCAATCAGAACCCCAGCATTTT; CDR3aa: CASSQDYGGYQSEPQHF
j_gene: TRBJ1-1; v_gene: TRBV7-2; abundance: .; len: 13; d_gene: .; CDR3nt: TGTGCCAGCAGCCCCTCGGATGCCTGGCTAGCTTTCTTT; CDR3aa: CASSPSDAWLAFF
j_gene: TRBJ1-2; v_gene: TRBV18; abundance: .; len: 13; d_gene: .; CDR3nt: TGTGCCAGCTCACCAGCAGATGACTATGGCTACACCTTC; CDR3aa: CASSPADDYGYTF
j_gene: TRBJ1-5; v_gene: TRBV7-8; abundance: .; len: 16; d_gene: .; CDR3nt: TGTGCCAGCAGCTTTTTGGGCCAGGGGATCAATCAGCCCCAGCATTTT; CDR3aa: CASSFLGQGINQPQHF
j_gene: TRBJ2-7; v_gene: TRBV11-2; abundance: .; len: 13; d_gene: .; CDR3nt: TGTGCCAGCAGCTTAGCGGGGGTCGGCGAGCAGTACTTC; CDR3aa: CASSLAGVGEQYF
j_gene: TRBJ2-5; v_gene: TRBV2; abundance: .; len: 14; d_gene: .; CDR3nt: TGTGCCAGCAGTAAGGGGGGGGGACAAGAGACCCAGTACTTC; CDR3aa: CASSKGGGQETQYF
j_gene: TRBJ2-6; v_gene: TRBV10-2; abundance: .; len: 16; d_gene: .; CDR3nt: TGCGCCAGCACGATTCCCAAGTACTCTGGGGCCAACGTCCTGACTTTC; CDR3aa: CASTIPKYSGANVLTF
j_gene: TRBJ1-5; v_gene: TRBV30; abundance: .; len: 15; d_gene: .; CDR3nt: TGTGCCTGGAGTGCCATACAGGTCTCGGGCCAGCCCCAGCATTTT; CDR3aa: CAWSAIQVSGQPQHF
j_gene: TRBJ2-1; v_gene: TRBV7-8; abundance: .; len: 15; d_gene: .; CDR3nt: TGTGCCAGCAGGCTGGGCAGGAGAGGATACAATGAGCAGTTCTTC; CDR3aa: CASRLGRRGYNEQFF
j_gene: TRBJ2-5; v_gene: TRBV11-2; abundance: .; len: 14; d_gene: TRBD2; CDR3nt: TGTGCCAGCAGCTGGACTAGCGGGGGAGAGACCCAGTACTTC; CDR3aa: CASSWTSGGETQYF